What follows are 20 T cell receptor beta chains derived from one specimen sequenced in a study of response to subunit inactivated influenza vaccine (dated by TCRdb to 2017 to 2018). The library was prepared using RT-PCR. The data were produced on an Illumina HiSeq 2500. TCRdb reworked the public reads: Q25 trimming with fastp, MiXCR clone assembly, productive beta chains retained. A single entry per CDR3 protein holds the most common genes and DNA from its merged rows. The sample table holds about 500,000 distinct CDR3 sequences, of which approximately 15% were seen once. Less than 4% of the sample belongs to the ten largest clones. The sequences come from CD4+ T cells sorted from PBMCs, collected 23 months after vaccination. These receptors came from a man between 50 and 75 years old who received an inactivated influenza vaccine. Donor details come from another sample of the same person, matched by shared clones.

At least ten counts were recorded for this clonotype. The J gene is TRBJ1-1, the V gene TRBV20-1; no clear D. The ends were cut back, 2 bases at V and 4 bases at J, with 14 bases in the middle. The germline CDR1 and CDR2 sequences are DFQATT and SNEGSKA (reference sequence). The CDR3 totals 14 residues. CDR3 in amino acids: CSARFGGKATEAFF. DNA of the CDR3: TGCAGTGCTAGATTCGGAGGGAAGGCCACTGAAGCTTTCTTT.

The rearrangement uses TRBV20-1 and TRBJ2-5; TRBD1 might be the D (5 bases). CDR3 length equals 14 residues. V was cut by 0 bases and J by 0 bases, with 8 bases left in between. CDR1 and CDR2 from the germline V gene are DFQATT and SNEGSKA (reference sequence). The chain's CDR3 is CSARDIRDQETQYF. The CDR3 DNA sequence: TGCAGTGCTAGAGATATCAGGGACCAAGAGACCCAGTACTTC.

The rearrangement uses TRBV18 and TRBJ2-2, with 7 nucleotides matching TRBD1. Unmatched junction bases numbered 2, after V lost 5 bases and J lost 2 bases. Germline CDR1 and CDR2: KGHSH and LQKENI. The CDR3 runs to 14 residues. For the CDR3, the DNA is TGTGCCAGCTCAGGACAGGTTAACACCGGGGAGCTGTTTTTT. Translating it yields CASSGQVNTGELFF. The full variable domain, rest sourced from reference TRBV18 and TRBJ2-2, is NAGVMQNPRHLVRRRGQEARLRCSPMKGHSHVYWYRQLPEEGLKFMVYLQKENIIDESGMPKERFSAEFPKEGPSILRIQQVVRGDSAAYFCASSGQVNTGELFFGEGSRLTVL.

This clonotype was observed at least ten times. One end of the junction varies from germline; a read error may be responsible. The V and J genes are TRBV5-1 and TRBJ1-1; no reliable D call. CDR3 length: 14 amino acids. Germline V gene sequence: CDR1 SGHRS, CDR2 YFSETQ. For the CDR3, the DNA is TGCGCCAGCAGTTTGGACGTGTTGAACACTGAAGCTTTCTTT. Translation: CASSLDVLNTEAFF.

CDR3 sequence reads: CASSYISIADTEAFF. Here the CDR3 DNA reads TGTGCCAGCAGTTACATTTCTATCGCGGACACTGAAGCTTTCTTT. The gene calls are TRBV6-2 or TRBV6-3 and TRBJ1-1; D remains unclear. The germline gives CDR1 MNHEY, CDR2 SVGEGT. The CDR3 is 15 amino acids. V was trimmed by 2 bases and J by 3 bases, leaving 13 bases between them.

This clonotype has at least ten counts. This sequence joins TRBV20-1 and TRBJ1-2, with 7 positions matching TRBD1. The CDR3 consists of 14 residues. Germline V gene lookup returns CDR1 DFQATT and CDR2 SNEGSKA (reference sequence). J lost 7 bases, V lost 5 bases, and 13 bases had no gene match. CDR3: CSARKAGGSFGYTF. The CDR3 DNA reads as TGCAGTGCTCGTAAAGCAGGGGGATCTTTTGGCTACACCTTC.

In its sample, this clonotype was seen a few times. The chain uses TRBV6-5 and TRBJ1-4; the D is unclear. Trimming removed 2 bases at V and 0 bases at J, with 10 bases between. Germline V lookup: CDR1 MNHEY, CDR2 SVGAGI. This CDR3 region has 16 residues. CDR3 bases: TGTGCCAGCAGTTACAGTATGACGGCAACTAATGAAAAACTGTTTTTT. Translating gives CASSYSMTATNEKLFF.

The chain joins TRBV20-1 to TRBJ2-4; 9 positions agree with TRBD1. Germline trimming cut 5 bases from V and 3 bases from J; bases unmatched to any gene: 11. Germline CDR1 reads DFQATT; CDR2 reads SNEGSKA (reference sequence). The CDR3 runs 16 residues. In DNA, the CDR3 is TGCAGTGCTCCCCCGGGACAGGGTGTGGACAAAAACATTCAGTACTTC. It is translated as CSAPPGQGVDKNIQYF.

The chain joins TRBV28 to TRBJ2-3; 7 bases agree with TRBD1. CDR1 is MDHEN, CDR2 SYDVKM, per germline. V dropped 5 bases and J dropped 0; count of bases not matched to a gene: 5. The CDR3 runs to 15 residues. For the CDR3, the DNA is TGTGCCAGCAGTATCCTACAGGGGAGCACAGATACGCAGTATTTT. Protein product: CASSILQGSTDTQYF.

The chain employs TRBV6-5 and TRBJ1-4; D is possibly TRBD1 (5 bases). Trimming pared 3 bases from V and 7 bases from J, leaving 15 bases between. From germline, CDR1 is MNHEY and CDR2 SVGAGI. The CDR3 consists of 15 residues. The CDR3 region is CASSYRGTISEKLFF. CDR3 DNA sequence: TGTGCCAGCAGTTATAGGGGAACGATAAGTGAAAAACTGTTTTTT.

The V call is TRBV19, the J call TRBJ1-1, with 8 bases identical to TRBD1. The CDR3 extends over 14 amino acids. From germline, CDR1 is LNHDA and CDR2 SQIVND (reference sequence). V lost 6 bases, J lost 4 bases, and 7 bases stayed unmatched. As DNA, the CDR3 is TGTGCCAGTAGAGCTCAGGGGGCAGGCACTGAAGCTTTCTTT. This gives the protein CASRAQGAGTEAFF.

The gene calls are TRBV20-1 and TRBJ2-1, with TRBD2 identical over 10 bases. CDR3 length: 15 amino acids. In germline, CDR1 is DFQATT, CDR2 SNEGSKA (reference sequence). The ends lost 6 bases at V and 3 bases at J; junction bases unmatched: 8. The CDR3 protein is CSAEGTSVSYNEQFF. Here the CDR3 DNA reads TGCAGTGCCGAAGGGACTAGCGTAAGCTACAATGAGCAGTTCTTC.

This clonotype was seen more than once but under ten times. The chain joins TRBV25-1 to TRBJ2-7, with 12 bases aligning to TRBD1. This CDR3 has 15 residues. The germline V gene has CDR1 MGHDK and CDR2 SYGVNS. Trimming removed 6 bases from V and 5 bases from J; junction bases left unmatched: 8. CDR3 sequence: CASSQSGTGGHEQYF. The CDR3 nucleotides read TGTGCCAGCAGCCAATCCGGGACAGGGGGCCACGAGCAGTACTTC.

The V gene is TRBV7-6, the J gene TRBJ2-3; D is ambiguous. V dropped 1 base and J dropped 0 bases, with 8 bases sitting between them. Germline V gene data show CDR1 as SGHVS and CDR2 as FNYEAQ. The CDR3 covers 15 residues. CDR3 DNA sequence: TGTGCCAGCAGCTTAGGGCCCGCTAGCACAGATACGCAGTATTTT. Translation gives CASSLGPASTDTQYF.

This clonotype turned up a few times. The chain combines TRBV20-1 with TRBJ2-6; D not resolved. The CDR3 is 15 amino acids. Germline CDR1 reads DFQATT; CDR2 reads SNEGSKA (reference sequence). Trimming took 3 bases from V and 0 from J, leaving 9 bases between them. The CDR3 here is CSASQRNSGANVLTF. The CDR3, as DNA: TGCAGTGCTAGTCAACGGAACTCTGGGGCCAACGTCCTGACTTTC.

The chain carries TRBV5-6 and TRBJ1-2; D gene unclear. Trimming took 4 bases from V and 8 from J, leaving 15 bases between them. The CDR3 spans 13 residues. Germline values: CDR1 SGHDT, CDR2 YYEEEE. CDR3 residues: CASSPSRNYGYTF. CDR3 nucleotides: TGTGCCAGCAGCCCGTCAAGGAATTACGGCTACACCTTC.

This clonotype appeared many times. The CDR3 loop reads CASSLATGGWMNTEAFF. The CDR3 DNA follows: TGTGCCAGCAGCTTAGCTACGGGGGGGTGGATGAACACTGAAGCTTTCTTT. The V gene is TRBV7-2, the J gene TRBJ1-1; the D gene is possibly TRBD1 (5 bases). CDR1 is SGHTA and CDR2 is FQGNSA in the germline V gene. This CDR3 spans 17 amino acids. Trimming took off 0 bases at V and 0 bases at J, with 14 bases between the two ends.

The genes are TRBV10-2 and TRBJ2-6; no clear D. V was trimmed by 0 bases and J by 0 bases, leaving 9 bases between them. Germline V CDR1 and CDR2: WSHSY, SAAADI. The CDR3 consists of 17 residues. DNA of the CDR3: TGCGCCAGCAGTGAGTCGTACAGTACCTCTGGGGCCAACGTCCTGACTTTC. This sequence encodes CASSESYSTSGANVLTF.

This clonotype was seen a few times. The chain has TRBV2 and TRBJ2-1; 13 bases map to TRBD2. This CDR3 spans 16 amino acids. V was pared by 6 bases and J by 3 bases, with 5 bases of the junction left unmatched. Germline assignment: CDR1 SNHLY and CDR2 FYNNEI. CDR3: CASRLLAGGYYNEQFF. The CDR3 region has the DNA TGTGCCAGCAGATTACTAGCGGGGGGGTACTACAATGAGCAGTTCTTC.

The rearrangement links TRBV7-2 to TRBJ2-1; 11 bases are a match to TRBD2. In germline, CDR1 is SGHTA, CDR2 FQGNSA. CDR3 length equals 15 residues. The J segment lost 8 bases and the V segment lost 3 bases, leaving 6 bases of the junction unmatched. The CDR3 nucleotides are TGTGCCAGCAGCTTCACTAGCGGGGGTGTCTATGAGCAGTTCTTC. Residues: CASSFTSGGVYEQFF.